These T cell receptor beta chains were read from a single sample in a study of CD8 T cells in ankylosing spondylitis. TCRdb reprocessed the 5' RACE reads with MiXCR, giving one entry per CDR3 protein. The table lists under 250,000 distinct CDR3 sequences, 20% to 30% of them singletons. The sample taken for sequencing was blood, either unsorted or a sorted T cell fraction (not recorded which). Receptors were obtained from a male donor with ankylosing spondylitis or in good health (not recorded which). CDR3s include the opening cysteine and the closing phenylalanine or tryptophan. Each record gives: D gene, clone size, V gene, J gene, CDR3 protein, CDR3 DNA. The D gene is left open where the match is weak. Size tells how often a clone was seen (once, few, many) or the class of an expanded clone, and some rows leave it out.

>-|-|TRBV7-2|TRBJ2-7
CASSLPAADYEQYF
TGTGCCAGCAGCTTACCCGCGGCAGACTACGAGCAGTACTTC
>TRBD2|many|TRBV27|TRBJ2-1
CASSQTRTSGSSDEQFF
TGTGCCAGCAGCCAAACCAGGACTAGCGGGAGTTCGGATGAGCAGTTCTTC
>TRBD1|-|TRBV20-1|TRBJ2-7
CSAQTGQGLSYEQYF
TGCAGTGCGCAAACCGGACAGGGCCTTTCCTACGAGCAGTACTTC
>TRBD1|-|TRBV6-4|TRBJ2-1
CASSDGTGATENEQFF
TGTGCCAGCAGTGATGGGACAGGGGCGACGGAAAATGAGCAGTTCTTC
>TRBD2|many|TRBV28|TRBJ2-1
CASMRGGASGFHEQFF
TGTGCCAGCATGCGGGGGGGGGCTAGCGGGTTCCATGAGCAGTTCTTC
>TRBD1|-|TRBV18|TRBJ1-1
CASSLLGQGGNTEAFF
TGTGCCAGCTCACTGCTTGGACAGGGAGGGAACACTGAAGCTTTCTTT
>TRBD1|-|TRBV20-1|TRBJ1-2
CSADQGGYGYTF
TGCAGTGCGGATCAGGGGGGATATGGCTACACCTTC
>-|once|TRBV5-4|TRBJ2-3
CAGGFGLRNPDTQYF
TGTGCCGGAGGATTCGGACTCAGGAATCCAGATACGCAGTATTTT
>TRBD2|few|TRBV20-1|TRBJ2-1
CSTITAGLADNEQFF
TGCAGTACTATAACGGCCGGACTAGCGGACAATGAGCAGTTCTTC
>-|-|TRBV12-3/TRBV12-4|TRBJ2-1
CASSNSSSYNEQFF
TGTGCCAGCAGCAACTCCAGCTCCTACAATGAGCAGTTCTTC
>-|-|TRBV20-1|TRBJ2-5
CSAPLPSWESPQYF
TGCAGTGCCCCGTTACCTAGCTGGGAAAGTCCCCAGTACTTC
>-|many|TRBV3-1|TRBJ2-7
CASSPDSATTREQYF
TGTGCCAGCAGCCCGGACAGCGCTACTACGAGGGAGCAGTACTTC
>-|-|TRBV6-5|TRBJ1-6
CASSSNSGQGSSPLHF
TGTGCCAGCAGTTCCAACAGTGGACAAGGGAGTTCACCCCTCCACTTT
>-|many|TRBV25-1|TRBJ2-1
CASRTPGTFFFPEQFF
TGTGCCAGCAGGACCCCCGGGACTTTTTTCTTCCCAGAGCAGTTCTTC
>TRBD1|many|TRBV12-3/TRBV12-4|TRBJ2-1
CASSWTGEEQFF
TGTGCCAGCAGTTGGACAGGAGAGGAGCAGTTCTTC
>-|many|TRBV5-1|TRBJ2-2
CASSIQGKNTGELFF
TGCGCCAGCAGCATACAGGGAAAGAACACCGGGGAGCTGTTTTTT
>-|-|TRBV24-1|TRBJ2-5
CATSESKGSLETQYF
TGTGCCACCAGTGAGAGTAAGGGATCTTTGGAGACCCAGTACTTC
>-|few|TRBV12-3/TRBV12-4|TRBJ2-1
CASSSDSASEQFF
TGTGCCAGCAGTTCGGACAGCGCCTCGGAGCAGTTCTTC
>TRBD2|many|TRBV5-5|TRBJ2-3
CASSSGLAGTDTQYF
TGTGCCAGCAGCTCAGGACTAGCGGGCACAGATACGCAGTATTTT
>-|many|TRBV9|TRBJ2-1
CASSVVVGSGEQFF
TGTGCCAGCAGCGTAGTGGTGGGGTCCGGCGAGCAGTTCTTC
>-|few|TRBV20-1|TRBJ2-3
CSAKGGWGTDTQYF
TGCAGTGCTAAGGGGGGTTGGGGCACAGATACGCAGTATTTT
>TRBD2|few|TRBV20-1|TRBJ2-1
CSAGTSINEQFF
TGCAGTGCAGGGACTAGTATTAATGAGCAGTTCTTC
>TRBD1|many|TRBV20-1|TRBJ1-5
CSAMTGLANQPQHF
TGCAGTGCAATGACAGGGTTAGCGAATCAGCCCCAGCATTTT
>-|-|TRBV18|TRBJ2-7
CASSPYRIYEQYF
TGTGCCAGCTCACCGTATCGGATCTACGAGCAGTACTTC
>-|many|TRBV5-1|TRBJ2-2
CASSLGADRSTGELFF
TGCGCCAGCAGCTTGGGCGCCGACAGATCCACCGGGGAGCTGTTTTTT
>TRBD2|-|TRBV29-1|TRBJ2-7
CSVDKGGSCEQYF
TGCAGCGTTGATAAGGGAGGGAGTTGCGAGCAGTACTTC
>TRBD2|-|TRBV20-1|TRBJ2-1
CSGSGTYNEQFF
TGCAGTGGGAGCGGGACCTACAATGAGCAGTTCTTC
>TRBD2|many|TRBV11-2|TRBJ2-5
CASSKGSGVQETQYF
TGTGCCAGCAGCAAAGGCAGCGGGGTCCAAGAGACCCAGTACTTC
>-|-|TRBV7-2|TRBJ2-7
CASSNTGSYEQYF
TGTGCCAGCAGCAACACAGGGTCCTACGAGCAGTACTTC
>TRBD1|-|TRBV4-1|TRBJ1-2
CASSQDSWTGFYGYTF
TGCGCCAGCAGCCAAGACTCCTGGACAGGTTTTTATGGCTACACCTTC
>-|many|TRBV7-8|TRBJ2-3
CASSLEVRTTDTQYF
TGTGCCAGCAGCTTAGAGGTGCGGACCACAGATACGCAGTATTTT
>-|few|TRBV20-1|TRBJ1-4
CSAPGANEKLFF
TGCAGTGCCCCCGGGGCTAATGAAAAACTGTTTTTT
>TRBD2|many|TRBV29-1|TRBJ2-1
CSVGASGRKSSYNEQFF
TGCAGCGTTGGGGCTAGCGGGCGGAAGAGCTCCTACAATGAGCAGTTCTTC
>-|many|TRBV20-1|TRBJ1-2
CSASPEGEPGYGYTF
TGCAGTGCCTCACCAGAGGGGGAGCCGGGCTATGGCTACACCTTC
>-|many|TRBV12-3/TRBV12-4|TRBJ1-3
CASSDTSGNTIYF
TGTGCCAGCAGTGACACCTCTGGAAACACCATATATTTT
>-|many|TRBV4-1|TRBJ2-1
CASSQPEKLRDNEQFF
TGCGCCAGCAGCCAACCTGAAAAGCTTCGGGACAATGAGCAGTTCTTC
>TRBD2|few|TRBV15|TRBJ2-3
CATSSDGRESDTQYF
TGTGCCACCAGCAGTGACGGGCGGGAGTCAGATACGCAGTATTTT
>-|-|TRBV20-1|TRBJ2-3
CSAKDSSTSTDTQYF
TGCAGTGCAAAGGACAGCAGTACTAGCACAGATACGCAGTATTTT
>-|many|TRBV3-1|TRBJ2-2
CASSQGAPGELFF
TGTGCCAGCAGCCAGGGGGCGCCCGGGGAGCTGTTTTTT
>-|many|TRBV7-2|TRBJ2-7
CASSLGGQARAYEQYF
TGTGCCAGCAGCTTAGGCGGACAAGCCCGCGCCTACGAGCAGTACTTC
>-|-|TRBV25-1|TRBJ2-3
CASREGKTSTDTQYF
TGTGCCAGCAGGGAGGGGAAGACTAGCACAGATACGCAGTATTTT
>-|few|TRBV20-1|TRBJ2-1
CSAEETRKEQFF
TGCAGTGCCGAGGAAACTAGAAAGGAGCAGTTCTTC
>TRBD1|-|TRBV20-1|TRBJ1-1
CSASEGATEAFF
TGCAGTGCTAGTGAGGGGGCCACTGAAGCTTTCTTT
>TRBD2|many|TRBV28|TRBJ2-1
CASSSLAGVQNNEQFF
TGTGCCAGCAGTTCGCTAGCGGGAGTGCAAAACAATGAGCAGTTCTTC
>TRBD1|-|TRBV20-1|TRBJ1-2
CSAKHRDSYGYTF
TGCAGTGCTAAGCACCGGGACAGCTATGGCTACACCTTC
>TRBD1|many|TRBV10-3|TRBJ1-4
CAISEGTGTNEKLFF
TGTGCCATCAGTGAAGGGACAGGAACTAATGAAAAACTGTTTTTT
>TRBD2|many|TRBV9|TRBJ2-2
CASSVDPSGIGTGELFF
TGTGCCAGCAGCGTAGATCCTAGCGGGATAGGGACCGGGGAGCTGTTTTTT
>-|-|TRBV7-9|TRBJ2-1
CASSPTWRDYNEQFF
TGTGCCAGCAGCCCTACTTGGCGGGACTACAATGAGCAGTTCTTC
>-|many|TRBV9|TRBJ1-1
CASSPRGTPEAFF
TGTGCCAGCAGCCCTAGGGGGACACCTGAAGCTTTCTTT
>TRBD1|-|TRBV29-1|TRBJ1-1
CSVDGTGGTEAFF
TGCAGCGTTGATGGTACAGGGGGCACTGAAGCTTTCTTT
>-|many|TRBV12-3/TRBV12-4|TRBJ2-7
CASSLGTKYEQYF
TGTGCCAGCAGTTTAGGGACGAAGTACGAGCAGTACTTC
>TRBD2|-|TRBV10-3|TRBJ2-5
CASVDGTSGQETQYF
TGTGCCAGCGTGGACGGGACTAGCGGACAAGAGACCCAGTACTTC
>TRBD2|many|TRBV20-1|TRBJ2-1
CSARAFSGGTLVNEQFF
TGCAGTGCTAGAGCCTTTAGCGGGGGGACGTTGGTCAATGAGCAGTTCTTC
>TRBD2|-|TRBV20-1|TRBJ2-5
CSARLSGRETQYF
TGCAGTGCTAGACTTAGCGGGAGGGAGACCCAGTACTTC
>TRBD2|-|TRBV7-2|TRBJ2-7
CASSLVAGADSYEQYF
TGTGCCAGCAGCTTAGTAGCGGGAGCAGATTCCTACGAGCAGTACTTC
>-|many|TRBV20-1|TRBJ2-4
CSARDGAGGALNIQYF
TGCAGTGCTAGAGATGGCGCAGGTGGGGCCCTAAACATTCAGTACTTC
>-|-|TRBV7-9|TRBJ2-6
CASSLEGRFSGANVLTF
TGTGCCAGCAGCTTAGAGGGACGGTTCTCTGGGGCCAACGTCCTGACTTTC
>-|many|TRBV29-1|TRBJ2-4
CSVGKVDRNIQYF
TGCAGCGTTGGGAAGGTGGATCGAAACATTCAGTACTTC
>-|many|TRBV15|TRBJ2-5
CATSRTRQTNQETQYF
TGTGCCACCAGCAGAACCCGACAGACTAACCAAGAGACCCAGTACTTC
>TRBD1|many|TRBV6-5|TRBJ2-7
CASSYSMGTEYEQYF
TGTGCCAGCAGTTACTCGATGGGGACAGAATACGAGCAGTACTTC